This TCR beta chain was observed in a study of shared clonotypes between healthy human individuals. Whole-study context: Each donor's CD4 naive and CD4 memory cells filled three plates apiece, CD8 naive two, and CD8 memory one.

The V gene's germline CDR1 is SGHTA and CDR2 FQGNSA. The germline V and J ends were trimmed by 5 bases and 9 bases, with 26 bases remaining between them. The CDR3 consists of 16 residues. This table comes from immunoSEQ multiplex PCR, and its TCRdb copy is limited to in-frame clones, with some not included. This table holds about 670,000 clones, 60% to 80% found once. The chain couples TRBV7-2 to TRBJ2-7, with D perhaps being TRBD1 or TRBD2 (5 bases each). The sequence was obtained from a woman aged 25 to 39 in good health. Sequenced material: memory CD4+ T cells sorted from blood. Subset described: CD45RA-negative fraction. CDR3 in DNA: TGTGCCAGCAGCGTTGGGGCTTCCCTCGAGGCGCGGGCGCAGTACTTC. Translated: CASSVGASLEARAQYF. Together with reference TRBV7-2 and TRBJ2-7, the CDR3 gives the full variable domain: GAGVSQSPSNKVTEKGKDVELRCDPISGHTALYWYRQSLGQGLEFLIYFQGNSAPDKSGLPSDRFSAERTGGSVSTLTIQRTQQEDSAVYLCASSVGASLEARAQYFGPGTRLTVT.